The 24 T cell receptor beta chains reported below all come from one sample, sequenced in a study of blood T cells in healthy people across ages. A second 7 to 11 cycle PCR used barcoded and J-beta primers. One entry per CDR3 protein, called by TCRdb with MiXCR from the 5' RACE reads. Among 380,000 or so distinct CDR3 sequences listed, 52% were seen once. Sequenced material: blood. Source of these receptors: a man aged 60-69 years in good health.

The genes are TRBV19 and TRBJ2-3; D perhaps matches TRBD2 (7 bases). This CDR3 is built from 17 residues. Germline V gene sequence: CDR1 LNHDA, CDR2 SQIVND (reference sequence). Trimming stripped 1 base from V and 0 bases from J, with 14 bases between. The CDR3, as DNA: TGTGCCAGTAGTATAGCGGGGGGACACGGTAGCACAGATACGCAGTATTTT. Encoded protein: CASSIAGGHGSTDTQYF.

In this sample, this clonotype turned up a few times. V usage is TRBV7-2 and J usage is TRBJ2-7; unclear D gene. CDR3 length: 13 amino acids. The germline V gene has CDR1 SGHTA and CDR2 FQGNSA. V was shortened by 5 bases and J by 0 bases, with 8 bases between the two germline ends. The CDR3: CASSTRPSYEQYF. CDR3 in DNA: TGTGCCAGCAGCACCAGACCCTCCTACGAGCAGTACTTC.

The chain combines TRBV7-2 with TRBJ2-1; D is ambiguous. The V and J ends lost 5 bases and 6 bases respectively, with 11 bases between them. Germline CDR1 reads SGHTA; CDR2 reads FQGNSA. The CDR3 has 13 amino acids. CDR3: CASSPRRANEQFF. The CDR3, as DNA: TGTGCCAGCAGCCCCCGACGGGCCAATGAGCAGTTCTTC.

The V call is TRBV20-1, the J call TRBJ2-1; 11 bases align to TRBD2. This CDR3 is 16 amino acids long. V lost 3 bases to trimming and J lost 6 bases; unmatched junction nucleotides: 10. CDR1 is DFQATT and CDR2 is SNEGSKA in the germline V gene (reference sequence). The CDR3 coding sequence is TGCAGTGCTAGGGAATTAGCGGGGGGGCCTCTCAATGAGCAGTTCTTC. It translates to CSARELAGGPLNEQFF.

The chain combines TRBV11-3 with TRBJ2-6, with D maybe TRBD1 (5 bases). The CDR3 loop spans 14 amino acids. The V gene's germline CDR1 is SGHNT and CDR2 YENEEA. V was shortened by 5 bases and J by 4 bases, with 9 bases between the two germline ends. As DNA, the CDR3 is TGTGCCAGCAGCCCCGGACACGGGGCCAACGTCCTGACTTTC. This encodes CASSPGHGANVLTF.

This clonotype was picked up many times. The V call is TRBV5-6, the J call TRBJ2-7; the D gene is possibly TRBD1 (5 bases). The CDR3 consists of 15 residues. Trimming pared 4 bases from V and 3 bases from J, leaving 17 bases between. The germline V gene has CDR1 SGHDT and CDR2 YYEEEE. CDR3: CASSPTGPGNYEQYF. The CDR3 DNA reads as TGTGCCAGCAGCCCCACCGGACCAGGGAACTACGAGCAGTACTTC.

CDR3 DNA: TGCAGTGCGCGGCGGGAGGCATCCTACGAGCAGTACTTC. Translation: CSARREASYEQYF. V is TRBV20-1 and J is TRBJ2-7; 8 nucleotides align to TRBD2. V shed 6 bases and J 1 base; nucleotides not matched to a gene: 5. CDR3 length: 13 residues. Germline-derived CDR1 and CDR2 are DFQATT and SNEGSKA (reference sequence).

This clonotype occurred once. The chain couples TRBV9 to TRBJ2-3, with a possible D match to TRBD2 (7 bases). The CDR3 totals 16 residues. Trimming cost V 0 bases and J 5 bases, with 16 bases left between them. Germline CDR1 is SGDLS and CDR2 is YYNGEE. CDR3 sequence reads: CASSVALGGAEDTQYF. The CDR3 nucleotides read TGTGCCAGCAGCGTAGCTTTGGGGGGGGCCGAAGATACGCAGTATTTT.

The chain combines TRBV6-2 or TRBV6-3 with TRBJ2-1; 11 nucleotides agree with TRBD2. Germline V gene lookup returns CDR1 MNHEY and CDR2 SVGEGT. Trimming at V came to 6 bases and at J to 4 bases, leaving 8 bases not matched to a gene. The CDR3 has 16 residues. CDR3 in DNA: TGTGCCAGCAGGCCCCCGACTAGCGGGGCTTACAATGAGCAGTTCTTC. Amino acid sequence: CASRPPTSGAYNEQFF.

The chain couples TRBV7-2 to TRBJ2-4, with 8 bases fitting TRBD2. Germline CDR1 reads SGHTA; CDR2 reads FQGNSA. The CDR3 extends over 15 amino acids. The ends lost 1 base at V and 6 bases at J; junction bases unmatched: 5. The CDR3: CASSLVEAGGNIQYF. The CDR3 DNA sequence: TGTGCCAGCAGCTTAGTAGAGGCGGGGGGAAACATTCAGTACTTC.

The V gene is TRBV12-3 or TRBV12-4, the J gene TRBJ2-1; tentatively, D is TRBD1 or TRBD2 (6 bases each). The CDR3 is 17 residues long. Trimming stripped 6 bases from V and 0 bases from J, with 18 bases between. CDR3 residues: CASRRRGVGSSYNEQFF. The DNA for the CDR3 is TGTGCCAGCAGACGGAGGGGGGTGGGGAGCTCCTACAATGAGCAGTTCTTC.

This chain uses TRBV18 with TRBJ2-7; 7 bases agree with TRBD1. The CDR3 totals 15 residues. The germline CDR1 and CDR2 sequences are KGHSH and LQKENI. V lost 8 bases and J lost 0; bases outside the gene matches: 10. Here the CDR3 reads CASMPPQGSSYEQYF. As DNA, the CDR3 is TGTGCCAGCATGCCACCACAGGGGTCCTCCTACGAGCAGTACTTC.

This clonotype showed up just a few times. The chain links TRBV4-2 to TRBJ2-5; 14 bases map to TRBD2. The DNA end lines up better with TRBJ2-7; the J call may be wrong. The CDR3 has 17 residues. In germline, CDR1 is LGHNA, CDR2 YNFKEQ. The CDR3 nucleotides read TGTGCCAGCAGCCAAGATACCGGGACTAGCGGGAGATACGAGCAGTACTTC. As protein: CASSQDTGTSGRYEQYF.

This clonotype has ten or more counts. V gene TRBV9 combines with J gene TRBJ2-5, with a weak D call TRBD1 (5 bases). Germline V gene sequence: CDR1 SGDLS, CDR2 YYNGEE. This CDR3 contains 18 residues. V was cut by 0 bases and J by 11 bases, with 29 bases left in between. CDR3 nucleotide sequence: TGTGCCAGCAGCGTAGGAGCAGGGCGGATGAGGTCTAACAATGAGCAGTACTTC. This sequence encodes CASSVGAGRMRSNNEQYF.

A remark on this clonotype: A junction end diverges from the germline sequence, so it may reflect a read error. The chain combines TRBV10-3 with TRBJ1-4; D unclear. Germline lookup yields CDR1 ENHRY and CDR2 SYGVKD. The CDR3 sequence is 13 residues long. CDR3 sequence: CATAGRTSEKLFF. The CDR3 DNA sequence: TGTGCCACTGCCGGGAGGACTAGTGAAAAACTGTTTTTT.

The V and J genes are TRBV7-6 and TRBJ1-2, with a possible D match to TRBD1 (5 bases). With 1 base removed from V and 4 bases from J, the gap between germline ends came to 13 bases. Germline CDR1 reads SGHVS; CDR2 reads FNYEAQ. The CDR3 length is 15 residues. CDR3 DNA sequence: TGTGCCAGCAGCTTAGGAGGGGAAGGGGCCTATGGCTACACCTTC. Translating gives CASSLGGEGAYGYTF.

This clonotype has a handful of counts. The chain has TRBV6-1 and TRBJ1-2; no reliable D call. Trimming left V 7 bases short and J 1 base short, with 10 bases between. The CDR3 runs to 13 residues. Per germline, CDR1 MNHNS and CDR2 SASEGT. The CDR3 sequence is CASTLDVNYGYTF. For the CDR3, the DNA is TGTGCCAGCACCTTGGACGTTAACTATGGCTACACCTTC.

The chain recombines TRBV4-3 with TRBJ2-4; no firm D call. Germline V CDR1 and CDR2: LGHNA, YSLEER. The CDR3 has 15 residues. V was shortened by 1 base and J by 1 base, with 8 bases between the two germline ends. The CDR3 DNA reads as TGCGCCAGCAGCCAAGCTGCGCGGGCCAAAAACATTCAGTACTTC. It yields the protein CASSQAARAKNIQYF.

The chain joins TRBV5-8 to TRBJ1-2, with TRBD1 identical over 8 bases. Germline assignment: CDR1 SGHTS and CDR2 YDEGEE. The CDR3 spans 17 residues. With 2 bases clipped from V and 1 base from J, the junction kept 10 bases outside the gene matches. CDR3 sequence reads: CASSFRGDRTLNYGYTF. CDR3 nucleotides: TGTGCCAGCAGCTTCCGTGGGGACAGGACCCTTAACTATGGCTACACCTTC.

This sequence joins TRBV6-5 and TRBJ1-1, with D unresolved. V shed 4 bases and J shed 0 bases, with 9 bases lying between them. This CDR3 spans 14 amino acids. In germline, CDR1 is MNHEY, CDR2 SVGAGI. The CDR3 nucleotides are TGTGCCAGCAGTTCAGACGTAATGAACACTGAAGCTTTCTTT. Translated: CASSSDVMNTEAFF.

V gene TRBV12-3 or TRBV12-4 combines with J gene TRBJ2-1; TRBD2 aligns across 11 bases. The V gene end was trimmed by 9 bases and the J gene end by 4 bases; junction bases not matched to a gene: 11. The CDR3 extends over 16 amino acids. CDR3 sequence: CASRMATSGMYNEQFF. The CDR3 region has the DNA TGTGCCAGTCGGATGGCGACTAGCGGGATGTACAATGAGCAGTTCTTC.

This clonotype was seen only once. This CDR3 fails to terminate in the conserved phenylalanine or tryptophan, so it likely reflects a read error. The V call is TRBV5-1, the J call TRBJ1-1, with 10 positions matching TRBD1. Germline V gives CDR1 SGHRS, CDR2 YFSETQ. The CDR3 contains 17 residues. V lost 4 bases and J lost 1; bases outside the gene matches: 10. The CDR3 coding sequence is TGCGCCAGCAGCGTCGGAGGGACAGGGGTGGCGAACACTGAAGCTTTCCTT. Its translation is CASSVGGTGVANTEAFL.

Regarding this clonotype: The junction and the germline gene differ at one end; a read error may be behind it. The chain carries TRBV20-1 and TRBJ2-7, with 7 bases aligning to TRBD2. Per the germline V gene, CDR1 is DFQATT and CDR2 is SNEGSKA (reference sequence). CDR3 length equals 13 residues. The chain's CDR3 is CSVEGRAIYVQYF. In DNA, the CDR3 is TGCAGTGTTGAGGGGAGGGCCATCTACGTGCAGTACTTC.

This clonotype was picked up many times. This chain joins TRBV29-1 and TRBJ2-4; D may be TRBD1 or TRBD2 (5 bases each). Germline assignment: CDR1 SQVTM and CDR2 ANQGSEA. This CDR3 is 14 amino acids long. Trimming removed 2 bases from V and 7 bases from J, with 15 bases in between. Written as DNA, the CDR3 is TGCAGCGTTGAAAGGGACGTGGGATCGAACATTCAGTACTTC. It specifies CSVERDVGSNIQYF.